Below are 17 T cell receptor beta chains sequenced from a single sample in a study of a mutant IDH1 vaccine in newly diagnosed glioma. Antigen specificity for these receptors is unknown. Time point here: week 11, during vaccination. Vaccine doses each comprised 300 ug of mutant IDH1 20-mer peptide, with topical imiquimod. Here immunoSEQ multiplex PCR was the method, and the copy in TCRdb shows in-frame clones only, minus some. Among 110,000 or so clones listed, around 90% were seen once. Sequenced here: PBMCs, sampled from a glioma patient whose treatment included an IDH1 peptide vaccine. The source is a woman in her fifties or sixties with glioma.

The gene calls are TRBV30 and TRBJ2-7; D is perhaps TRBD2 (6 bases). Trimming shortened V by 0 bases and J by 7 bases, and 7 bases separated the two germline ends. The CDR3 totals 11 residues. CDR1 is GTSNPN and CDR2 is SVGIG in the germline V gene (reference sequence). The CDR3 sequence: CAWSVGREQYF. In DNA, the CDR3 is TGTGCCTGGAGTGTAGGGAGGGAGCAGTACTTC.

V and J are TRBV5-4 and TRBJ2-5, with D tentatively TRBD1 (6 bases). Trimming left V 4 bases short and J 2 bases short, with 15 bases between. The CDR3 loop spans 15 amino acids. Germline lookup yields CDR1 SGHNT and CDR2 YYREEE (reference sequence). CDR3 coding DNA: TGTGCCAGCAGCGAGACCCGGACAGAGCAAGAGACCCAGTACTTC. This sequence encodes CASSETRTEQETQYF.

This clone was picked up one time. The V and J genes are TRBV7-3 and TRBJ2-1, with a possible D match to TRBD2 (6 bases). V was clipped by 5 bases and J by 11 bases, with 16 bases between them. CDR1 and CDR2 from the germline V gene are SGHTA and FQGTGA. This CDR3 region has 13 residues. In DNA, the CDR3 is TGTGCCAGCAGCACCGAATCGGGACTGCAGCAGTTCTTC. Translation gives CASSTESGLQQFF. Full variable domain (rest looked up from reference TRBV7-3 and TRBJ2-1): GAGVSQTPSNKVTEKGKYVELRCDPISGHTALYWYRQSLGQGPEFLIYFQGTGAADDSGLPNDRFFAVRPEGSVSTLKIQRTERGDSAVYLCASSTESGLQQFFGPGTRLTVL.

The V and J genes are TRBV5-1 and TRBJ2-7, with D possibly being TRBD1 (7 bases). Trimming left V 6 bases short and J 2 bases short, with 18 bases between. The germline V gene encodes CDR1 SGHRS and CDR2 YFSETQ. The CDR3 spans 15 residues. The CDR3 region is CASTPRGTAAYEQYF. CDR3 in DNA: TGCGCCAGCACCCCCCGGGGGACAGCAGCCTACGAGCAGTACTTC.

V is TRBV5-1 and J is TRBJ2-1, with D unresolved. This CDR3 has 13 residues. The germline V gene has CDR1 SGHRS and CDR2 YFSETQ. V was shortened by 2 bases and J by 3 bases, with 6 bases between the two germline ends. The CDR3 loop reads CASSFENYNEQFF. The CDR3 DNA reads TGCGCCAGCAGCTTCGAGAACTACAATGAGCAGTTCTTC.

This clone was detected only once. J is TRBJ2-7 and V is TRBV19; D is possibly TRBD1 or TRBD2 (5 bases each). Trimming took 1 base from V and 6 from J, leaving 10 bases between them. The CDR3 totals 13 residues. CDR1 LNHDA and CDR2 SQIVND come from the germline V gene (reference sequence). The CDR3 reads CASSIGGKGEQYF. The DNA for the CDR3 is TGTGCCAGTAGTATAGGGGGGAAAGGCGAGCAGTACTTC.

The chain recombines TRBV27 with TRBJ1-2, with TRBD1 matching over 7 bases. Germline values: CDR1 MNHEY, CDR2 SMNVEV (reference sequence). The ends lost 6 bases at V and 8 bases at J; junction bases unmatched: 12. This CDR3 is built from 14 residues. CDR3 residues: CASSTPQGRGGYTF. The DNA of the CDR3 is TGTGCCAGCAGCACCCCACAGGGGAGGGGAGGCTACACCTTC.

This clone has just a few counts. The chain links TRBV20-1 to TRBJ1-1; unclear D gene. V gave up 6 bases and J gave up 11 bases, with 13 bases separating them. CDR3 length: 10 residues. CDR1 and CDR2 from the germline V gene are DFQATT and SNEGSKA (reference sequence). CDR3 in DNA: TGCAGTGCCCAGACCGGGTTGGCTTTCTTT. Protein product: CSAQTGLAFF.

This chain links TRBV28 with TRBJ1-1, with no clear D. The CDR3 totals 13 residues. Germline CDR1 MDHEN, CDR2 SYDVKM. The V end lost 4 bases, the J end lost 0 bases, and 6 bases lay between the germline ends. For the CDR3, the DNA is TGTGCCAGCAGTTCCAGCATGAACACTGAAGCTTTCTTT. This encodes CASSSSMNTEAFF. Together with reference TRBV28 and TRBJ1-1, the CDR3 gives the full variable domain: DVKVTQSSRYLVKRTGEKVFLECVQDMDHENMFWYRQDPGLGLRLIYFSYDVKMKEKGDIPEGYSVSREKKERFSLILESASTNQTSMYLCASSSSMNTEAFFGQGTRLTVV.

The chain employs TRBV13 and TRBJ2-7; no clear D. The CDR3 runs 12 residues. Germline lookup yields CDR1 PRHDT and CDR2 FYEKMQ (reference sequence). Trimming removed 4 bases from V and 0 bases from J, with 4 bases in between. The CDR3 DNA reads as TGTGCCAGCAGCTCCCTCTCCTACGAGCAGTACTTC. Translating gives CASSSLSYEQYF.

This clone was counted only a few times. The rearrangement links TRBV11-2 to TRBJ2-1, with D maybe TRBD2 (6 bases). The length of the CDR3 is 15 residues. Trimming cost V 4 bases and J 5 bases, with 15 bases left between them. Germline V gene data show CDR1 as SGHAT and CDR2 as FQNNGV. CDR3 coding DNA: TGTGCCAGCAGCTCGAGCGGCGGAGGGGACAATGAGCAGTTCTTC. It codes for CASSSSGGGDNEQFF.

This sequence joins TRBV18 and TRBJ2-7, with 9 bases matching TRBD1. CDR3 length equals 19 residues. Trimming at V came to 6 bases and at J to 6 bases, leaving 24 bases not matched to a gene. Germline V lookup: CDR1 KGHSH, CDR2 LQKENI. The CDR3 DNA follows: TGTGCCAGCTCTCCTAACTCTCTTCGGACAGGGGTACGGGTAGGCGAGCAGTACTTC. Translated: CASSPNSLRTGVRVGEQYF. Supplemented by reference TRBV18 and TRBJ2-7, the full variable domain reads NAGVMQNPRHLVRRRGQEARLRCSPMKGHSHVYWYRQLPEEGLKFMVYLQKENIIDESGMPKERFSAEFPKEGPSILRIQQVVRGDSAAYFCASSPNSLRTGVRVGEQYFGPGTRLTVT.

The chain couples TRBV28 to TRBJ2-7; 7 bases are shared with TRBD1. V shed 7 bases and J 0 bases; nucleotides not matched to a gene: 9. The CDR3 is made up of 15 amino acids. Germline V gives CDR1 MDHEN, CDR2 SYDVKM. The CDR3 sequence: CASKKGGQSSYEQYF. The CDR3 nucleotides read TGTGCCAGCAAAAAAGGGGGACAGAGCTCCTACGAGCAGTACTTC.

The chain has TRBV7-9 and TRBJ2-5; D ambiguous. Germline CDR1 is SEHNR and CDR2 is FQNEAQ (reference sequence). Trimming shortened V by 4 bases and J by 1 base, and 19 bases separated the two germline ends. This CDR3 has 17 amino acids. In nucleotides, the CDR3 is TGTGCCAGCAGCTCCGCGTCCCTGCAAGCCCTCCAAGAGACCCAGTACTTC. Its protein product is CASSSASLQALQETQYF.

This clone came up a few times. CDR3 in amino acids: CASSLRSHGQETQYF. The CDR3 nucleotides are TGTGCCAGCAGCTTAAGATCCCACGGACAAGAGACCCAGTACTTC. This rearrangement joins TRBV7-9 to TRBJ2-5; D remains unclear. Trimming removed 2 bases at V and 2 bases at J, with 12 bases between. CDR1 and CDR2 from the germline V gene are SEHNR and FQNEAQ (reference sequence). This CDR3 contains 15 residues.

The chain carries TRBV6-5 and TRBJ2-3; D may correspond to TRBD1 or TRBD2 (5 bases each). The CDR3 is 13 amino acids. CDR1 and CDR2 from the germline V gene are MNHEY and SVGAGI. V lost 6 bases to trimming and J lost 1 base, with 8 bases between them. CDR3 protein: CASRRDGTDTQYF. The CDR3 coding sequence is TGTGCCAGCAGGAGGGACGGCACAGATACGCAGTATTTT.

The chain combines TRBV5-1 with TRBJ1-4; D call uncertain. V was trimmed by 5 bases and J by 0 bases, leaving 11 bases between them. Germline V gene lookup returns CDR1 SGHRS and CDR2 YFSETQ. This CDR3 is 15 amino acids long. CDR3: CASRSGTTTNEKLFF. DNA for the CDR3: TGCGCCAGCAGGAGCGGAACTACAACTAATGAAAAACTGTTTTTT. The complete variable domain, with remaining parts taken from reference TRBV5-1 and TRBJ1-4, reads KAGVTQTPRYLIKTRGQQVTLSCSPISGHRSVSWYQQTPGQGLQFLFEYFSETQRNKGNFPGRFSGRQFSNSRSEMNVSTLELGDSALYLCASRSGTTTNEKLFFGSGTQLSVL.